A single T cell receptor beta chain is shown here with its context. It has no known antigen specificity. Base qualities were left out, and no much larger clone turns up one base away. These data belong to a study of OX40 agonist ivuxolimab in advanced cancers. Some background on the complete study: Ivuxolimab, which targeted the costimulatory receptor OX40 (CD134), was an agonistic, fully human IgG2 monoclonal antibody. Patients were allowed to have had prior anti-PD-1, anti-PD-L1 or anti-CTLA-4 therapy, and 40% of the dose-escalation patients had been treated with checkpoint inhibitors. The paper describes the monotherapy dose-escalation part (N of about 55 patients) of the phase I trial of ivuxolimab. Intravenous ivuxolimab was administered to patients every 2 weeks at six dose levels: 0.01, 0.1, 0.3, 1.5, 3 and 10 mg/kg. A male proportion of about 79% and a mean age of approximately 61 years, ranging from about 23 to 90, were recorded for the dose-escalation cohort. Of the approximately 50 dose-escalation patients, hepatocellular carcinoma was present in some 19, melanoma in roughly 15, renal cell carcinoma in 9 and head and neck cancer in 9. Peripheral TCRbeta sequencing aimed to test whether ivuxolimab altered TCR sequence diversity and caused clonal T-cell expansion. Three dose-escalation patients achieved partial responses, one with hepatocellular carcinoma and two with cutaneous melanoma.

Including cysteine and phenylalanine, the CDR3 has 16 amino acids. Just the 48-base CDR3 DNA is kept, in frame starting at base 1. V has 0 bases trimmed and J has 3 bases trimmed; junction bases matching no gene number 8. The germline V gene yields SGHRS for CDR1 and YFSETQ for CDR2. Findings and caveats that apply to the study as a whole: Partial responders in the 0.1-3.0 mg/kg groups had among the lowest normalized peripheral clonal expansion, especially among CD8+ T cells. On average, CD8+ T cells showed more expanded clones than CD4+ T cells after ivuxolimab. Which antigens the clonally expanded peripheral T cells were specific for was not determined. Clonal expansion of both CD4+ and CD8+ blood T cells was observed from baseline to week 6 at doses 0.1 to 3.0 mg/kg. Low levels of normalized T-cell clonal expansion were also seen in some nonresponding patients.

Patients with autoimmune disease history or receiving systemic immunosuppression were excluded from the trial. Peripheral blood for TCR sequencing was collected from all dose cohorts at baseline, on cycle 4 day 1, and on cycle 7 day 1. The samples were taken from a phase I, first-in-human, multicenter, open-label dose-escalation trial of ivuxolimab. Adults with locally advanced or metastatic melanoma, renal cell carcinoma, hepatocellular carcinoma or head and neck squamous cell carcinoma were enrolled in the trial. Before TCR sequencing, CD4+ and CD8+ T cells were separately sorted from peripheral blood. For sequencing of the TCRbeta CDR3 region, genomic DNA was extracted from the sorted cells. TCRbeta CDR3 regions were sequenced using the immunoSEQ Assay. TCRdb provides this immuneACCESS table in a form limited to in-frame rearrangements. Some clones are lacking; in checked studies, under half of them reflect an unresolved V gene, and why the rest are absent is not known. Across this sample there are about 67,000 clones, with about 85% seen only once. The ten largest clones represent 2% to 2.5% of the sample.

The chain is assembled from TRBV5-1 and TRBJ1-1; 7 central bases correspond to TRBD1. This receptor was obtained from an adult with an advanced solid tumor such as melanoma, head and neck, liver or kidney cancer. The sample consisted of CD4+ or CD8+ T cells sorted from blood, taken in a trial of the OX40 agonist ivuxolimab. For the CDR3, the sequence is CASSLVAGGKDTEAFF. DNA sequence: TGCGCCAGCAGCTTGGTAGCAGGGGGAAAGGACACTGAAGCTTTCTTT.